A selection of T cell receptor beta chains follows, all from one sample in a study of shared clonotypes between healthy human individuals. The data were produced by immunoSEQ multiplex PCR, yet TCRdb's version contains in-frame clones alone and is incomplete. The data contain 630,000 or so clones, 95% to 98% of them singletons. Material for sequencing was naive CD8+ T cells sorted from blood. These receptors originate from a man aged 25-40 years in good health. Each CDR3 is given with its conserved first and last residue. Each record gives: J gene, V gene, D gene, clone size, CDR3 DNA, CDR3 protein. The D gene is left open where the match is weak. A clone size is listed for some rows: how often the clone was seen (once, few, many), or a class if it is expanded.

J: TRBJ2-3; V: TRBV2; D: NA; size: NA; DNA: TGTGCCAGCATGAGGGGGGTTGGTGGGTTGACAGATACGCAGTATTTT; CDR3: CASMRGVGGLTDTQYF
J: TRBJ2-7; V: TRBV7-8; D: NA; size: NA; DNA: TGTGCCAGCAGCTTAGGCAGGGGTGCCTACGAGCAGTACTTC; CDR3: CASSLGRGAYEQYF
J: TRBJ2-1; V: TRBV18; D: TRBD1; size: NA; DNA: TGTGCCAGCTCACCACCATTTGGACAGGGGTACAATGAGCAGTTCTTC; CDR3: CASSPPFGQGYNEQFF
J: TRBJ2-7; V: TRBV27; D: TRBD2; size: NA; DNA: TGTGCCAGCAGTTCGAACGCCGCCAGGGCGGGAGTCCCCTACGAGCAGTACTTC; CDR3: CASSSNAARAGVPYEQYF
J: TRBJ2-7; V: TRBV6-1; D: NA; size: once; DNA: TGTGCCGGGTCCGACAGACCGAGCTACGAGCAGTACTTC; CDR3: CAGSDRPSYEQYF
J: TRBJ2-1; V: TRBV7-8; D: TRBD2; size: NA; DNA: TGTGCCAGCAGAGATCCGTTGGGACTAGCGTTGCATGAGCAGTTCTTC; CDR3: CASRDPLGLALHEQFF
J: TRBJ2-7; V: TRBV5-1; D: NA; size: NA; DNA: TGCGCCAGCAGCGTGGCCGGGGCGGACTACGAGCAGTACTTC; CDR3: CASSVAGADYEQYF
J: TRBJ2-5; V: TRBV25-1; D: TRBD1; size: NA; DNA: TGTGCCAGCAGCTTACAGGGGTGGAAAGAGACCCAGTACTTC; CDR3: CASSLQGWKETQYF
J: TRBJ1-2; V: TRBV7-9; D: TRBD1; size: NA; DNA: TGTGCCAGCAGCTTAACCGCCGACAGGGACTATGGCTACACCTTC; CDR3: CASSLTADRDYGYTF
J: TRBJ1-2; V: TRBV14; D: NA; size: once; DNA: TGTGCCAGCAGCCAAGATCGGACCTCATTTTATGGCTACACCTTC; CDR3: CASSQDRTSFYGYTF
J: TRBJ2-4; V: TRBV9; D: TRBD2; size: NA; DNA: TGTGCCAGCAGCCTACGGACTAGCGGGGACATTCAGTACTTC; CDR3: CASSLRTSGDIQYF
J: TRBJ1-5; V: TRBV7-8; D: TRBD1; size: NA; DNA: TGTGCCAGCAGCCGATCACAGGGGCTTAATCAGCCCCAGCATTTT; CDR3: CASSRSQGLNQPQHF
J: TRBJ1-1; V: TRBV4-1; D: NA; size: NA; DNA: TGCGCCAGCAGCCCACGGGGGACAGAAGCTTTCTTT; CDR3: CASSPRGTEAFF
J: TRBJ2-5; V: TRBV7-9; D: TRBD1; size: once; DNA: TGTGCCAGCAGCTTCGCACAGGGGAACCAAGAGACCCAGTACTTC; CDR3: CASSFAQGNQETQYF
J: TRBJ1-1; V: TRBV10-2; D: NA; size: NA; DNA: TGCGCCAGCAGTGACCGATGGGGGGGAATTAACACTGAAGCTTTCTTT; CDR3: CASSDRWGGINTEAFF
J: TRBJ1-5; V: TRBV4-1; D: TRBD1; size: NA; DNA: TGCGCCAGCAGCCAAGAGACAGGGAGAAATCAGCCCCAGCATTTT; CDR3: CASSQETGRNQPQHF
J: TRBJ2-1; V: TRBV11-2; D: NA; size: NA; DNA: TGTGCCAGCAGCTTAGCCTTCGCGGGAGAGCAGTTCTTC; CDR3: CASSLAFAGEQFF
J: TRBJ2-7; V: TRBV5-5; D: NA; size: NA; DNA: TGTGCCAGCAGCTTGATCGGGGACTCCTACGAGCAGTACTTC; CDR3: CASSLIGDSYEQYF
J: TRBJ2-1; V: TRBV30; D: TRBD2; size: once; DNA: TGTGCCTCCCAGCGGGAGGGATACTACAATGAGCAGTTCTTC; CDR3: CASQREGYYNEQFF
J: TRBJ2-3; V: TRBV19; D: NA; size: NA; DNA: TGTGCCAGTAGTATCCCTGGGAGGAGCACAGATACGCAGTATTTT; CDR3: CASSIPGRSTDTQYF
J: TRBJ2-7; V: TRBV9; D: NA; size: NA; DNA: TGTGCCAGCAGCGAGGGGGGACACAGGGGCCCCCGCCCCGAGCAGTACTTC; CDR3: CASSEGGHRGPRPEQYF
J: TRBJ2-7; V: TRBV5-1; D: TRBD2; size: NA; DNA: TGCGCCAGCAGCTTGGACGGGGGGAGAGTGGCCGAGCAGTACTTC; CDR3: CASSLDGGRVAEQYF
J: TRBJ2-2; V: TRBV19; D: NA; size: NA; DNA: TGTGCCAGTAGTAATACTAGGAATTACAACACCGGGGAGCTGTTTTTT; CDR3: CASSNTRNYNTGELFF
J: TRBJ2-2; V: TRBV15; D: TRBD1; size: NA; DNA: TGTGCCACCAGCAGACACGGTGGGATTTTGACAGGGTCCATTAGGACCGGGGAGCTGTTTTTT; CDR3: CATSRHGGILTGSIRTGELFF
J: TRBJ1-4; V: TRBV7-9; D: NA; size: NA; DNA: TGTGCCAGCAGCTTCGCGGGGGTCGGGACTAATGAAAAACTGTTTTTT; CDR3: CASSFAGVGTNEKLFF
J: TRBJ1-5; V: TRBV28; D: NA; size: NA; DNA: TGTGCCAGCAGTCTTACTTATCAGCCCCAGCATTTT; CDR3: CASSLTYQPQHF